A single sample is the source of the 25 T cell receptor beta chains below, sequenced in a study of cytomegalovirus exposure and HLA in healthy donors. Using immunoSEQ multiplex PCR, the repertoire was profiled, and TCRdb retains in-frame clones only, with some absent. The sample carries approximately 82,000 clones, 95% recorded once. Source material: PBMCs. The receptors derive from a woman between 18 and 30 years old in good health and CMV-seronegative.

This clone was seen only once. The chain uses TRBV7-2 and TRBJ1-5, with 9 positions matching TRBD1. CDR1 is SGHTA, CDR2 FQGNSA, per germline. There are 17 residues in the CDR3. V shed 4 bases and J 1 base; nucleotides not matched to a gene: 8. CDR3 residues: CASSYGQGLGSNQPQHF. CDR3 DNA sequence: TGTGCCAGCAGCTACGGACAGGGGCTCGGGAGCAATCAGCCCCAGCATTTT.

This chain connects TRBV27 to TRBJ1-6; D call uncertain. The CDR3 totals 14 residues. CDR1 and CDR2 (germline): MNHEY, SMNVEV (reference sequence). V was trimmed by 5 bases and J by 8 bases, leaving 13 bases between them. CDR3 coding DNA: TGTGCCAGCAGTCCTCCGGACTGGTATTCACCCCTCCACTTT. Translation gives CASSPPDWYSPLHF.

The V call is TRBV6-5, the J call TRBJ2-1; TRBD1 agrees at 8 bases. The CDR3 totals 13 residues. Trimming took 5 bases from V and 6 from J; bases not matched to a gene: 3. CDR1 and CDR2 from the germline V gene are MNHEY and SVGAGI. The CDR3 loop is CASSVDRGNEQFF. The DNA for the CDR3 is TGTGCCAGCAGTGTCGACAGGGGCAATGAGCAGTTCTTC.

The table lists this clone with a few counts. V usage is TRBV25-1 and J usage is TRBJ2-7; possibly TRBD1 for D (5 bases). This CDR3 is built from 14 residues. The V end lost 4 bases, the J end lost 12 bases, and 22 bases lay between the germline ends. In germline, CDR1 is MGHDK, CDR2 SYGVNS. The CDR3 nucleotides are TGTGCCAGCAGTGCATCCACGGTGGGGCGATATACGTACTTC. Its translation is CASSASTVGRYTYF.

In its sample, this clone was seen once. The chain has TRBV7-8 and TRBJ1-6; TRBD1 is a possible D gene (5 bases). This CDR3 is 15 amino acids long. V was pared by 0 bases and J by 6 bases, with 9 bases between. Germline loops: CDR1 SGHVS, CDR2 FQNEAQ. The CDR3 protein is CASSLAGQTNSPLHF. DNA for the CDR3: TGTGCCAGCAGCTTAGCGGGGCAGACTAATTCACCCCTCCACTTT.

This chain links TRBV29-1 with TRBJ2-1, with a possible D match to TRBD2 (5 bases). The ends were cut back, 4 bases at V and 10 bases at J, with 14 bases in the middle. The germline V gene has CDR1 SQVTM and CDR2 ANQGSEA. The CDR3 runs 12 residues. DNA for the CDR3: TGCAGCGTTGTTAAGGACCGGAGGGAGCAGTTCTTC. As protein: CSVVKDRREQFF.

The chain combines TRBV7-2 with TRBJ1-3; 7 nucleotides match TRBD1. Per the germline V gene, CDR1 is SGHTA and CDR2 is FQGNSA. The V gene end was trimmed by 0 bases and the J gene end by 0 bases; junction bases not matched to a gene: 5. The CDR3 covers 17 residues. CDR3 sequence: CASSLAAGGISGNTIYF. For the CDR3, the DNA is TGTGCCAGCAGCTTAGCGGCAGGGGGGATCTCTGGAAACACCATATATTTT.

The chain has TRBV7-8 and TRBJ1-4; D is uncertain. Germline V gene sequence: CDR1 SGHVS, CDR2 FQNEAQ. V was cut by 5 bases and J by 6 bases, with 13 bases left in between. This CDR3 has 14 amino acids. The CDR3 region has the DNA TGTGCCAGCAGCCCCTACACGACATATGAAAAACTGTTTTTT. Translated, it gives CASSPYTTYEKLFF.

The chain is built from TRBV5-4 and TRBJ1-1; TRBD1 agrees at 9 bases. Germline V gene lookup returns CDR1 SGHNT and CDR2 YYREEE (reference sequence). CDR3 length: 14 residues. V trimming: 0 bases; J trimming: 11 bases; junction bases outside the gene matches: 8. In DNA form, the CDR3 reads TGTGCCAGCAGCTTGGAGGGACAGGGATCAAGTGCTTTCTTT. The encoded protein is CASSLEGQGSSAFF.

The gene calls are TRBV5-6 and TRBJ1-4; the D gene is possibly TRBD1 (5 bases). Germline CDR1 is SGHDT and CDR2 is YYEEEE. The CDR3 has 15 amino acids. The germline V and J ends were trimmed by 4 bases and 3 bases, with 13 bases remaining between them. Here the CDR3 reads CASSPAGGSNEKLFF. The CDR3 DNA reads TGTGCCAGCAGCCCGGCGGGGGGATCTAATGAAAAACTGTTTTTT.

The V call is TRBV7-9, the J call TRBJ1-5, with D perhaps TRBD1 (6 bases). The CDR3 is 16 residues long. Germline values: CDR1 SEHNR, CDR2 FQNEAQ (reference sequence). V was pared by 3 bases and J by 0 bases, with 12 bases between. The CDR3 DNA is TGTGCCAGCAGCTTGTCCGGGACAAATAGCAATCAGCCCCAGCATTTT. This gives the protein CASSLSGTNSNQPQHF.

This clone was seen only once. The genes are TRBV12-2 and TRBJ2-3; TRBD2, the D gene given by the table, was not confirmed from the DNA. TRBV12-2 is an annotated pseudogene. The CDR3 has 15 amino acids. The CDR3 is CASRSRRRLDDTQYF. The CDR3, as DNA: TGTGCAAGTCGCTCAAGGCGGAGGCTAGATGATACGCAGTATTTT.

The chain employs TRBV15 and TRBJ2-5, with a tentative D call TRBD2 (5 bases). Germline V gives CDR1 LNHNV, CDR2 YYDKDF (reference sequence). Trimming removed 4 bases from V and 7 bases from J, with 13 bases in between. The CDR3 has 13 residues. The CDR3 reads CATSTDEGRTQYF. The CDR3 DNA sequence: TGTGCCACCAGCACCGACGAGGGCCGGACCCAGTACTTC.

This sequence joins TRBV11-2 and TRBJ2-7; 10 nucleotides line up with TRBD2. The CDR3 spans 16 residues. Germline V CDR1 and CDR2: SGHAT, FQNNGV. V was clipped by 4 bases and J by 0 bases; unmatched bases: 6. CDR3 in DNA: TGTGCCAGCAGCTCCCGGCTAGCGGGAGTCTCCTACGAGCAGTACTTC. As protein: CASSSRLAGVSYEQYF.

This chain links TRBV6-5 with TRBJ2-1, with 9 bases aligning to TRBD2. Per the germline V gene, CDR1 is MNHEY and CDR2 is SVGAGI. The CDR3 contains 16 residues. V lost 1 base and J lost 1; bases outside the gene matches: 2. The CDR3 sequence: CASSYFLAGSYNEQFF. The CDR3 DNA reads TGTGCCAGCAGTTACTTCCTAGCGGGGTCCTACAATGAGCAGTTCTTC.

The chain carries TRBV27 and TRBJ2-7; D not certain. Per the germline V gene, CDR1 is MNHEY and CDR2 is SMNVEV (reference sequence). CDR3 length: 13 amino acids. The V and J ends lost 1 base and 3 bases respectively, with 7 bases between them. The CDR3 nucleotides are TGTGCCAGCAGTTTATTTCGGAGCTACGAGCAGTACTTC. Protein: CASSLFRSYEQYF.

The rearrangement joins TRBV5-8 to TRBJ1-4; TRBD1 matches 7 bases. The CDR3 length is 16 residues. V was pared by 4 bases and J by 7 bases, with 13 bases of the junction left unmatched. The germline V gene encodes CDR1 SGHTS and CDR2 YDEGEE. Written as DNA, the CDR3 is TGTGCCAGCAGCCTATCTCCGGCAGGGGGTGGTGAAAAACTGTTTTTT. Translating it yields CASSLSPAGGGEKLFF.

The gene calls are TRBV27 and TRBJ1-1; no reliable D call. The germline CDR1 and CDR2 sequences are MNHEY and SMNVEV (reference sequence). The V end was cut by 6 bases, the J end by 2 bases, with 13 bases between. The CDR3 has 14 residues. CDR3 loop: CASRGAASNTEAFF. CDR3 nucleotides: TGTGCCAGCAGGGGCGCAGCATCCAACACTGAAGCTTTCTTT.

This chain links TRBV25-1 with TRBJ1-2; TRBD1 is a possible D gene (6 bases). V gave up 8 bases and J gave up 4 bases, with 20 bases separating them. Germline CDR1 is MGHDK and CDR2 is SYGVNS. The CDR3 contains 15 residues. CDR3: CASSGQIKGFYGYTF. In nucleotides, the CDR3 is TGTGCCAGCTCTGGACAGATAAAGGGATTCTATGGCTACACCTTC.

Turning to this clone: The identical CDR3 is also encoded by other nucleotide sequences in the sample. V and J are TRBV18 and TRBJ2-1; TRBD2 matches 7 bases. After removal of 0 bases from V and 5 bases from J, the junction contained 13 bases not matched to a gene. The germline V gene encodes CDR1 KGHSH and CDR2 LQKENI. There are 18 residues in the CDR3. The CDR3: CASSPPWITGGTNNEQFF. The CDR3 DNA sequence: TGTGCCAGCTCACCACCGTGGATAACCGGCGGGACTAACAATGAGCAGTTCTTC.

The chain carries TRBV30 and TRBJ2-3; D is uncertain. The germline gives CDR1 GTSNPN, CDR2 SVGIG (reference sequence). The CDR3 totals 11 residues. Deletions cut 1 base from V and 12 bases from J, with 11 bases between. CDR3 sequence: CAWSGVWAQYF. As DNA, the CDR3 is TGTGCCTGGAGTGGGGTGTGGGCTCAGTATTTT.

The J gene is TRBJ2-7, the V gene TRBV29-1, with D perhaps TRBD2 (6 bases). The CDR3 contains 14 residues. Germline CDR1 reads SQVTM; CDR2 reads ANQGSEA. V lost 5 bases, J lost 2 bases, and 16 bases lay in between. The CDR3 here is CSVWTGTAPYEQYF. CDR3 nucleotides: TGCAGCGTTTGGACCGGGACTGCTCCCTACGAGCAGTACTTC.

The J gene is TRBJ1-6, the V gene TRBV11-2; TRBD1 might be the D (6 bases). Trimming cost V 5 bases and J 0 bases, with 14 bases left between them. The CDR3 contains 17 residues. Per the germline V gene, CDR1 is SGHAT and CDR2 is FQNNGV. The CDR3 sequence: CASSRTGPSSYNSPLHF. The CDR3 nucleotides are TGTGCCAGCAGCCGAACAGGGCCCAGCTCCTATAATTCACCCCTCCACTTT.

The gene calls are TRBV28 and TRBJ1-2; 8 bases line up with TRBD1. J gave up 4 bases and V 6 bases, and 10 bases lay outside the gene matches. In germline, CDR1 is MDHEN, CDR2 SYDVKM. The CDR3 contains 15 residues. The CDR3: CASSDPTGGAYGYTF. CDR3 DNA: TGTGCCAGCAGCGATCCCACAGGGGGGGCCTATGGCTACACCTTC.

V is TRBV4-1 and J is TRBJ1-1; D is undetermined. Trimming cost V 0 bases and J 1 base, with 9 bases left between them. Per germline, CDR1 MGHRA and CDR2 YSYEKL. The CDR3 is 15 amino acids. CDR3 sequence reads: CASSQDRVSNTEAFF. CDR3 nucleotide sequence: TGCGCCAGCAGCCAAGATCGCGTCTCGAACACTGAAGCTTTCTTT.